This T cell receptor beta chain was sequenced during a study of T cell changes during pregnancy in multiple sclerosis. The data were produced by immunoSEQ multiplex PCR, yet TCRdb's version contains in-frame clones alone and is incomplete. The sample has roughly 29,000 clones, about 92% seen once. The CDR3 spans 16 residues. This clone has just one count. The sequence was obtained from a female donor with multiple sclerosis, enrolled in a pregnancy study. The sample here was CD8+ T cells from peripheral blood mononuclear cells, taken before pregnancy. The chain couples TRBV21-1 to TRBJ1-2; TRBD1 is the table's D call and was not checked against the DNA. TRBV21-1 is reported as a pseudogene. The CDR3 is CASILREQVTNYGYTF. The CDR3, as DNA: TGTGCCAGCATTCTAAGGGAACAGGTGACTAACTATGGCTACACCTTC.